The next 10 T cell receptor beta chains were all read from a single sample in a study of blood T cell repertoires in COVID-19. Sequenced by immunoSEQ multiplex PCR; TCRdb stores in-frame clones only, minus some. Among about 160,000 clones, 85% to 95% were seen once, and the ten largest hold roughly 5%. The specimen sequenced was peripheral blood. These receptors were obtained from a woman aged 50 to 65 with acute or convalescent COVID-19.

The V and J genes are TRBV28 and TRBJ1-2; a possible D gene is TRBD1 (5 bases). The CDR3 is 12 residues long. Trimming stripped 6 bases from V and 1 base from J, with 6 bases between. The germline gives CDR1 MDHEN, CDR2 SYDVKM. The DNA for the CDR3 is TGTGCCAGCAGCGGGGGTAACTATGGCTACACCTTC. Translation: CASSGGNYGYTF.

This clone has a single count. The chain links TRBV30 to TRBJ1-3; D gene ambiguous. Germline-derived CDR1 and CDR2 are GTSNPN and SVGIG (reference sequence). V lost 3 bases and J 9 bases, leaving 15 bases between the germline ends. CDR3 length equals 13 residues. The CDR3 DNA follows: TGTGCCTGGAGACCGGACTTTGAAACCACCATATATTTT. This encodes CAWRPDFETTIYF.

The chain links TRBV6-1 to TRBJ1-5; D is perhaps TRBD1 (5 bases). This CDR3 region has 16 residues. Germline CDR1 MNHNS, CDR2 SASEGT. The V end lost 0 bases, the J end lost 3 bases, and 12 bases lay between the germline ends. CDR3 amino acids: CASSEAGGNPNQPQHF. The CDR3 coding sequence is TGTGCCAGCAGTGAAGCGGGGGGGAACCCCAATCAGCCCCAGCATTTT.

The V call is TRBV29-1, the J call TRBJ2-1, with 12 bases aligning to TRBD2. Germline CDR1 and CDR2: SQVTM and ANQGSEA. V was pared by 6 bases and J by 4 bases, with 7 bases of the junction left unmatched. The CDR3 is 15 residues long. The CDR3 here is CSVGLAGGFYNEQFF. DNA of the CDR3: TGCAGCGTCGGGCTAGCGGGGGGGTTTTACAATGAGCAGTTCTTC.

The chain has TRBV27 and TRBJ2-1; TRBD1 might be the D (5 bases). Trimming pared 2 bases from V and 0 bases from J, leaving 11 bases between. There are 16 residues in the CDR3. The germline V gene has CDR1 MNHEY and CDR2 SMNVEV (reference sequence). CDR3: CASSLKGPSSYNEQFF. The CDR3 DNA is TGTGCCAGCAGTTTAAAGGGGCCGAGCTCCTACAATGAGCAGTTCTTC.

The chain couples TRBV28 to TRBJ1-2; D perhaps matches TRBD1 (5 bases). Germline V gene lookup returns CDR1 MDHEN and CDR2 SYDVKM. This CDR3 contains 15 residues. V was cut by 11 bases and J by 7 bases, with 26 bases left in between. CDR3 region: CAAGSGLRAVGGYTF. The CDR3 DNA sequence: TGTGCCGCCGGCTCGGGACTCCGGGCGGTTGGTGGCTACACCTTC.

V is TRBV9 and J is TRBJ2-1; tentative D call: TRBD1 (5 bases). V lost 4 bases and J lost 4, with 12 bases in between. The germline V gene encodes CDR1 SGDLS and CDR2 YYNGEE. The CDR3 extends over 14 amino acids. In DNA, the CDR3 is TGTGCCAGCAGCCTGACAGATGCTTACAATGAGCAGTTCTTC. Its translation is CASSLTDAYNEQFF.

V gene TRBV19 combines with J gene TRBJ1-1; D remains ambiguous. The germline gives CDR1 LNHDA, CDR2 SQIVND (reference sequence). The CDR3 is made up of 16 amino acids. V was shortened by 8 bases and J by 4 bases, with 23 bases between the two germline ends. CDR3 residues: CASRGGLGLSITEAFF. Here the CDR3 DNA reads TGTGCCAGTCGCGGCGGGTTAGGGTTATCAATCACTGAAGCTTTCTTT.

This clone was picked up a small number of times. The V and J genes are TRBV3-1 (or the pseudogene TRBV3-2) and TRBJ1-6; D gene uncertain. CDR3 length: 12 residues. V dropped 0 bases and J dropped 13 bases, with 7 bases sitting between them. From germline, CDR1 is LGHDT and CDR2 YNNKEL (reference sequence). The CDR3: CASSQDSGPLHF. The DNA for the CDR3 is TGTGCCAGCAGCCAAGACTCCGGGCCCCTCCACTTT.

This sequence joins TRBV30 and TRBJ1-6; D not certain. V shed 0 bases and J shed 5 bases, with 5 bases lying between them. The CDR3 runs to 13 residues. Germline assignment: CDR1 GTSNPN and CDR2 SVGIG (reference sequence). Here the CDR3 DNA reads TGTGCCTGGAGTGTGGGAGATAATTCACCCCTCCACTTT. Its translation: CAWSVGDNSPLHF.